Listed here are 2 T cell receptor beta chains from one sample, sequenced in a study of neurological immune-mediated disorders. TCRdb reprocessed the 5' RACE reads via MiXCR and lists one record per CDR3 protein. The repertoire holds 18,000 or so distinct CDR3 sequences, with over 8.5% as singletons. The sequenced sample was CD8+ T cells from blood. The receptors shown here come from a woman aged 45-65 years in good health.

The table lists this clonotype with many counts. The CDR3 coding sequence is TGTGCCAGTAAAGACGGACCGAACACCGGGGAGCTGTTTTTT. Amino acid sequence: CASKDGPNTGELFF. The chain recombines TRBV19 with TRBJ2-2; unclear D gene. With 7 bases removed from V and 0 bases from J, the gap between germline ends came to 9 bases. The CDR3 is made up of 14 amino acids. CDR1 and CDR2 from the germline V gene are LNHDA and SQIVND (reference sequence).

This clonotype has a count of ten or more. The rearrangement links TRBV7-9 to TRBJ2-7; D possibly corresponds to TRBD2 (6 bases). The CDR3 is 12 residues long. The V and J ends lost 5 bases and 7 bases respectively, with 12 bases between them. CDR1 and CDR2 from the germline V gene are SEHNR and FQNEAQ (reference sequence). The CDR3 nucleotides read TGTGCCAGCAGCACCGCGGGAAGGGAGCAGTACTTC. This encodes CASSTAGREQYF.